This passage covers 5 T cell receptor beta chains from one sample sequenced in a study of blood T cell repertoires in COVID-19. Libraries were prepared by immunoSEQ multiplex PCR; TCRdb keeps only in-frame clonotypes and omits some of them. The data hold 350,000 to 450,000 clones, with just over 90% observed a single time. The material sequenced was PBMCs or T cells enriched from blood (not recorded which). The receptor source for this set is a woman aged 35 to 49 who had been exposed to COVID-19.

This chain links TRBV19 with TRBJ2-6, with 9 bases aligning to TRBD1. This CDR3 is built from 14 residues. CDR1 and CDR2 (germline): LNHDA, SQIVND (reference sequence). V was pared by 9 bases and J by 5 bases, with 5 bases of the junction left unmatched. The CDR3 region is CASRDRVRANVLTF. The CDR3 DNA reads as TGTGCCAGCCGGGACAGGGTTAGGGCCAACGTCCTGACTTTC.

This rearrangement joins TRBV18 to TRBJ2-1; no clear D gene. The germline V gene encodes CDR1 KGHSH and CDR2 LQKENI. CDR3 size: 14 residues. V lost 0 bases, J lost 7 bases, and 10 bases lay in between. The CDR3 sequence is CASSPPTALNEQFF. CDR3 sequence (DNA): TGTGCCAGCTCACCACCAACAGCTCTAAATGAGCAGTTCTTC.

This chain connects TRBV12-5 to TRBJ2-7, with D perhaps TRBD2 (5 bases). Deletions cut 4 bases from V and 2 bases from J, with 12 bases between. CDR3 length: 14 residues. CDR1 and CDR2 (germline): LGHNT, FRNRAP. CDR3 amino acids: CASGSGIPAYEQYF. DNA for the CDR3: TGTGCTAGTGGTTCCGGGATTCCTGCCTACGAGCAGTACTTC.

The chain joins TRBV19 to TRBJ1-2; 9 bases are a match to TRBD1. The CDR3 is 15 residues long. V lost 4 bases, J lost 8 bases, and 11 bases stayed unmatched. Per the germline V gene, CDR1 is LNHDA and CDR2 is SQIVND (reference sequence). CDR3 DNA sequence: TGTGCCAGTAGTACCACAGGGGGCTCCTCCGGGGGCTACACCTTC. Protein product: CASSTTGGSSGGYTF.

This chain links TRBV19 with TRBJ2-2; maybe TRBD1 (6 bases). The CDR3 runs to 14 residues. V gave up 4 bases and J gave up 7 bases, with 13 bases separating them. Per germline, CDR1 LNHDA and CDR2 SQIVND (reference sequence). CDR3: CASSNRETHGELFF. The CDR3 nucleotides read TGTGCCAGTAGTAACAGGGAAACCCACGGGGAGCTGTTTTTT.